This T cell receptor beta chain originates from a study of blood T cell repertoires in COVID-19. Study in general: Spain, Italy and the United States supplied samples that represented acute and convalescent COVID-19. The analysed material was cDNA or gDNA that came from T cells, B-cell-depleted T cells, or PBMCs.

Methods used by the authors: For nucleated cells, counts were estimated from reference gene primer amplification. Sequencing was performed with immunoSEQ multiplex PCR; in TCRdb, only in-frame clones are kept and a portion is missing. Clonal size and the V and J genes are those of that table, whereas D and trimming came from the DNA. The table has just over 200,000 clones, just over 85% seen once. CDR1 is MNHNY and CDR2 is SVGAGI in the germline V gene (reference sequence). CDR3 length: 11 residues. Trimming left V 6 bases short and J 6 bases short, with 8 bases between. This sequence joins TRBV6-6 and TRBJ1-1; no reliable D call. This receptor was identified in a man of 80 years or more with acute or convalescent COVID-19. Source material: peripheral blood. As DNA, the CDR3 is TGTGCCAGCAGAGAACGGGCTGAAGCTTTCTTT. Protein sequence: CASRERAEAFF.